The next 14 T cell receptor beta chains were all read from a single sample in a study of blood T cell repertoires in COVID-19 (TCRdb year 2020). Libraries were constructed by the immunoSEQ multiplex PCR assay. TCRdb took this table from immuneACCESS and kept in-frame rearrangements with V and J called. Such tables lack part of the clones; where checked against another copy, unresolved V genes explain under half of the gap, and the rest is unexplained. The table for this sample lists fewer than 200,000 clones; around 83% of them were counted only once. The ten largest clones take up approximately 25% of the sample. The sequencing input was PBMCs or T cells enriched from blood (not recorded which). The receptors were gathered from a woman between 40 and 55 years old in a cohort exposed to, infected with or recovered from COVID-19 (not recorded which).

The chain carries TRBV28 and TRBJ2-7, with D possibly matching TRBD1 (5 bases). This CDR3 spans 17 amino acids. Germline CDR1 MDHEN, CDR2 SYDVKM. V dropped 6 bases and J dropped 4 bases, with 25 bases sitting between them. CDR3 in amino acids: CASSHIRRQGSSYEQYF. The CDR3 DNA reads as TGTGCCAGCAGCCACATACGGCGCCAGGGCTCGTCGTACGAGCAGTACTTC.

The J gene is TRBJ2-1, the V gene TRBV5-4; 14 bases map to TRBD2. The CDR3 spans 15 residues. With V trimmed by 4 bases and J by 7 bases, 4 bases remained unmatched. Germline V gives CDR1 SGHNT, CDR2 YYREEE (reference sequence). In DNA form, the CDR3 reads TGTGCCAGCAGCCCGGGACTAGCGGGAGAGAATGAGCAGTTCTTC. Amino acids: CASSPGLAGENEQFF.

This chain joins TRBV5-1 and TRBJ1-2, with 9 nucleotides matching TRBD1. Germline lookup yields CDR1 SGHRS and CDR2 YFSETQ. V dropped 4 bases and J dropped 4; count of bases not matched to a gene: 5. CDR3 size: 14 residues. CDR3 loop: CASSPGQGIYGYTF. The DNA for the CDR3 is TGCGCCAGCAGCCCAGGACAGGGGATCTATGGCTACACCTTC. Filled out from reference TRBV5-1 and TRBJ1-2, the complete variable domain reads KAGVTQTPRYLIKTRGQQVTLSCSPISGHRSVSWYQQTPGQGLQFLFEYFSETQRNKGNFPGRFSGRQFSNSRSEMNVSTLELGDSALYLCASSPGQGIYGYTFGSGTRLTVV.

The rearrangement links TRBV27 to TRBJ1-4, with 8 bases matching TRBD1. This CDR3 has 15 amino acids. V shed 2 bases and J 7 bases; nucleotides not matched to a gene: 6. Germline V gene sequence: CDR1 MNHEY, CDR2 SMNVEV (reference sequence). The CDR3 is CASSLTRGPGEKLFF. The CDR3, as DNA: TGTGCCAGCAGTTTAACCAGGGGGCCGGGTGAAAAACTGTTTTTT.

The chain joins TRBV10-2 to TRBJ2-5; 8 positions agree with TRBD2. The germline CDR1 and CDR2 sequences are WSHSY and SAAADI. V lost 6 bases to trimming and J lost 3 bases; unmatched junction nucleotides: 9. The CDR3 spans 15 residues. The CDR3 protein is CASSPGGRGEETQYF. DNA of the CDR3: TGCGCCAGCAGCCCCGGCGGGCGGGGGGAAGAGACCCAGTACTTC.

There are a few counts of this clone. This rearrangement joins TRBV11-1 to TRBJ2-7; 10 nucleotides match TRBD1. The CDR3 totals 14 residues. CDR1 SGHAT and CDR2 FQDESV come from the germline V gene (reference sequence). With V trimmed by 4 bases and J by 5 bases, 5 bases remained unmatched. CDR3 bases: TGTGCCAGCAGCTCGCGACAGGGGGCTGACGAGCAGTACTTC. Amino acids: CASSSRQGADEQYF.

The genes are TRBV11-2 and TRBJ1-1; D unresolved. The V gene lost 3 bases and the J gene lost 2 bases, with 7 bases spanning the gap. This CDR3 spans 13 amino acids. CDR1 and CDR2 from the germline V gene are SGHAT and FQNNGV. CDR3 nucleotides: TGTGCCAGCAGCTTCGTAGAAAACACTGAAGCTTTCTTT. Encoded protein: CASSFVENTEAFF.

The chain is built from TRBV16 and TRBJ2-5, with 13 nucleotides matching TRBD2. Germline CDR1 KGHSY, CDR2 FQNENV. The length of the CDR3 is 16 residues. The V gene end was trimmed by 8 bases and the J gene end by 3 bases; junction bases not matched to a gene: 9. DNA for the CDR3: TGTGCCAGCCCGACCGGTGGACTAGCGGGGGAAGAGACCCAGTACTTC. This codes for CASPTGGLAGEETQYF.

The gene calls are TRBV18 and TRBJ1-1, with D uncertain. With 5 bases removed from V and 8 bases from J, the gap between germline ends came to 15 bases. There are 13 residues in the CDR3. From germline, CDR1 is KGHSH and CDR2 LQKENI. Written as DNA, the CDR3 is TGTGCCAGCTCATCCGATCTTTCAGAAGAAGCTTTCTTT. Amino acids: CASSSDLSEEAFF.

This clone was observed a handful of times. V gene TRBV5-1 combines with J gene TRBJ1-2; 9 positions match TRBD1. V was pared by 4 bases and J by 5 bases, with 3 bases of the junction left unmatched. The CDR3 sequence is 13 residues long. CDR1 is SGHRS, CDR2 YFSETQ, per germline. The CDR3 DNA reads as TGCGCCAGCAGCACCGGGACAGGGTATGGCTACACCTTC. Translated: CASSTGTGYGYTF.

The chain links TRBV2 to TRBJ2-7; 14 bases match TRBD2. CDR3 length: 18 amino acids. From germline, CDR1 is SNHLY and CDR2 FYNNEI. J gave up 2 bases and V 5 bases, and 11 bases lay outside the gene matches. The CDR3 DNA reads as TGTGCCAGCAGTATCCAGACTAGCGGGGGGGCGAGTCCCTACGAGCAGTACTTC. Protein product: CASSIQTSGGASPYEQYF. The whole variable domain, filled in from reference TRBV2 and TRBJ2-7, reads EPEVTQTPSHQVTQMGQEVILRCVPISNHLYFYWYRQILGQKVEFLVSFYNNEISEKSEIFDDQFSVERPDGSNFTLKIRSTKLEDSAMYFCASSIQTSGGASPYEQYFGPGTRLTVT.

The chain employs TRBV4-2 and TRBJ1-6; D not resolved. Trimming cost V 1 base and J 7 bases, with 8 bases left between them. This CDR3 has 14 residues. Germline values: CDR1 LGHNA, CDR2 YNFKEQ. The CDR3 protein is CASSQGNSNSPLHF. As DNA, the CDR3 is TGTGCCAGCAGCCAAGGAAACTCAAATTCACCCCTCCACTTT.

This chain connects TRBV12-3 or TRBV12-4 to TRBJ1-6; D not certain. CDR3 length: 13 amino acids. V lost 6 bases to trimming and J lost 10 bases, with 13 bases between them. CDR3 sequence: CASRFPGLSPLHF. CDR3 bases: TGTGCCAGCAGATTTCCAGGCTTATCACCCCTCCACTTT.

The chain uses TRBV6-5 and TRBJ2-7; possible D gene TRBD2, 5 bases. V lost 2 bases, J lost 4 bases, and 6 bases lay in between. The CDR3 is 12 residues long. Per germline, CDR1 MNHEY and CDR2 SVGAGI. The CDR3: CASSYEGYEQYF. The CDR3 DNA reads as TGTGCCAGCAGTTACGAGGGATACGAGCAGTACTTC.